This passage covers 22 T cell receptor beta chains from one sample sequenced in a study of human T cells and chemical hapten exposure. Sample time point: pre-sensitization, week 0. Stated treatment: therapeutic diphenylcyclopropenone sensitization with weekly scalp DPC. TCRdb processed the RACE reads anew with MiXCR; each CDR3 protein has one entry. The repertoire holds around 300,000 distinct CDR3 sequences, with approximately 5% as singletons. Sequences were derived from whole blood, sampled in connection with sensitization to the hapten diphenylcyclopropenone (DPC). The receptors were gathered from a woman aged 18-29 years with alopecia areata. Some clones in this sample may be carry-over from other donors' samples.

This clonotype was seen only a few times. The chain is built from TRBV6-6 and TRBJ2-3, with 8 positions matching TRBD1. The trim removed 2 bases at V and 1 base at J, leaving 5 bases unmatched. The germline V gene encodes CDR1 MNHNY and CDR2 SVGAGI (reference sequence). The CDR3 contains 16 residues. The DNA of the CDR3 is TGTGCCAGCAGTTACCCGGACAGGGTTCGCACAGATACGCAGTATTTT. Translating it yields CASSYPDRVRTDTQYF.

The chain is built from TRBV19 and TRBJ2-7, with 10 bases that match TRBD1. This CDR3 region has 15 residues. Germline V CDR1 and CDR2: LNHDA, SQIVND (reference sequence). V shed 9 bases, J shed 4 bases, and the junction held 12 bases outside the gene matches. CDR3 coding DNA: TGTGCCAGCAGGGATTCCGGGACAGGGGCGTACGAGCAGTACTTC. Its translation: CASRDSGTGAYEQYF.

The chain uses TRBV12-3 or TRBV12-4 and TRBJ1-1; D is possibly TRBD1 (5 bases). V shed 1 base and J shed 11 bases, with 14 bases lying between them. The CDR3 extends over 13 amino acids. CDR3 residues: CASSLDNGRVAFF. CDR3 DNA: TGTGCCAGCAGTTTAGATAATGGCAGGGTGGCTTTCTTT.

This chain joins TRBV12-5 and TRBJ1-5; a possible D gene is TRBD1 (6 bases). Trimming pared 3 bases from V and 0 bases from J, leaving 12 bases between. CDR1 and CDR2 (germline): LGHNT, FRNRAP. The length of the CDR3 is 16 residues. The CDR3 region has the DNA TGTGCTAGTGGTTTTGCAGGGGTTAATAGCAATCAGCCCCAGCATTTT. It yields the protein CASGFAGVNSNQPQHF.

This clonotype was seen only a few times. J is TRBJ1-1 and V is TRBV15; 8 bases are a match to TRBD1. CDR3 length equals 16 residues. The V gene's germline CDR1 is LNHNV and CDR2 YYDKDF (reference sequence). V lost 2 bases, J lost 2 bases, and 7 bases stayed unmatched. In DNA form, the CDR3 reads TGTGCCACCAGCAGAACTCCGACAGGGGCAAACACTGAAGCTTTCTTT. Amino acids: CATSRTPTGANTEAFF.

This clonotype was detected ten times or more. The J gene is TRBJ1-2, the V gene TRBV6-5; 8 bases line up with TRBD1. Per germline, CDR1 MNHEY and CDR2 SVGAGI. The CDR3 sequence is 14 residues long. Trimming took 6 bases from V and 0 from J; bases not matched to a gene: 3. This CDR3 reads CASSKDRANYGYTF. The CDR3 DNA follows: TGTGCCAGCAGCAAGGACAGGGCTAACTATGGCTACACCTTC.

This rearrangement joins TRBV5-6 to TRBJ2-7; possibly TRBD2 for D (5 bases). Germline assignment: CDR1 SGHDT and CDR2 YYEEEE. V gave up 4 bases and J gave up 6 bases, with 14 bases separating them. This CDR3 is 13 amino acids long. Written as DNA, the CDR3 is TGTGCCAGCAGCCCCTCGGACTGGCGCGAGCAGTACTTC. Protein product: CASSPSDWREQYF.

In this sample, this clonotype turned up many times. The V gene is TRBV5-4, the J gene TRBJ2-7, with TRBD1 identical over 7 bases. The CDR3 consists of 14 residues. V was clipped by 3 bases and J by 7 bases; unmatched bases: 10. Germline V gene sequence: CDR1 SGHNT, CDR2 YYREEE (reference sequence). The CDR3: CASSSYRDRGEQYF. The CDR3 coding sequence is TGTGCCAGCAGCTCTTACCGGGACAGAGGGGAGCAGTACTTC.

This clonotype was recorded a few times. The gene calls are TRBV12-3 or TRBV12-4 and TRBJ2-1; D is possibly TRBD1 (7 bases). There are 11 residues in the CDR3. Trimming shortened V by 8 bases and J by 8 bases, and 10 bases separated the two germline ends. CDR3: CASQGGYEQFF. The CDR3 bases are TGTGCCAGCCAGGGGGGCTATGAGCAGTTCTTC.

The J gene is TRBJ1-2, the V gene TRBV28; D is possibly TRBD1 (5 bases). V was cut by 2 bases and J by 5 bases, with 12 bases left in between. CDR1 and CDR2 (germline): MDHEN, SYDVKM. This CDR3 contains 14 residues. CDR3 protein: CASSLEGLPYGYTF. DNA for the CDR3: TGTGCCAGCAGTTTAGAGGGGTTGCCATATGGCTACACCTTC.

This clonotype was detected many times. The chain couples TRBV7-9 to TRBJ1-1, with D unclear. Trimming stripped 5 bases from V and 11 bases from J, with 12 bases between. The CDR3 has 11 residues. Germline V gene lookup returns CDR1 SEHNR and CDR2 FQNEAQ (reference sequence). CDR3 in amino acids: CASSPKAAAFF. CDR3 in DNA: TGTGCCAGCAGCCCTAAGGCCGCTGCTTTCTTT.

This clonotype was seen repeatedly, ten times or more. The chain is built from TRBV29-1 and TRBJ2-2; D could derive from TRBD1 or TRBD2 (5 bases each). V shed 5 bases and J shed 2 bases, with 9 bases lying between them. The CDR3 spans 13 residues. Germline CDR1 SQVTM, CDR2 ANQGSEA. CDR3 bases: TGCAGCGTTTCCGGGACCAACACCGGGGAGCTGTTTTTT. Translating gives CSVSGTNTGELFF.

V is TRBV12-5 and J is TRBJ2-1; D might be TRBD1 (6 bases). The ends were cut back, 0 bases at V and 8 bases at J, with 14 bases in the middle. The length of the CDR3 is 15 residues. CDR1 is LGHNT and CDR2 is FRNRAP in the germline V gene. The CDR3: CASGLVLGAGHEQFF. The DNA for the CDR3 is TGTGCTAGTGGTTTGGTACTGGGGGCTGGGCATGAGCAGTTCTTC.

This clonotype occurred a few times. CDR3 nucleotide sequence: TGTGCCAGCAGCAATCCCGGACTACGTGATTCTGGAAACACCATATATTTT. This translates into CASSNPGLRDSGNTIYF. The V gene is TRBV21-1, the J gene TRBJ1-3; the D call TRBD1 from the table was never checked on the DNA. TRBV21-1 is classified as a pseudogene. The CDR3 is 17 amino acids.

This chain connects TRBV20-1 to TRBJ2-7; perhaps TRBD2 as D (7 bases). Trimming cost V 2 bases and J 3 bases, with 17 bases left between them. Germline-derived CDR1 and CDR2 are DFQATT and SNEGSKA (reference sequence). The CDR3 loop spans 15 amino acids. The CDR3 here is CSARLFGGADYEQYF. CDR3 in DNA: TGCAGTGCTAGATTATTTGGGGGGGCAGACTACGAGCAGTACTTC.

The gene calls are TRBV3-1 and TRBJ2-3; TRBD2 matches at 13 bases. Unmatched junction bases numbered 10, after V lost 4 bases and J lost 0 bases. The CDR3 covers 19 residues. Per the germline V gene, CDR1 is LGHDT and CDR2 is YNNKEL (reference sequence). CDR3 coding DNA: TGTGCCAGCAGCCGCTACCAGGGGACTAGCGGGGTTAGCACAGATACGCAGTATTTT. Encoded protein: CASSRYQGTSGVSTDTQYF.

Ten or more counts support this clonotype. The rearrangement uses TRBV3-1 and TRBJ2-3, with D unresolved. This CDR3 region has 14 residues. Germline CDR1 is LGHDT and CDR2 is YNNKEL (reference sequence). Trimming removed 5 bases at V and 4 bases at J, with 13 bases between. CDR3 loop: CASSFWGYADTQYF. The CDR3 region has the DNA TGTGCCAGCAGCTTTTGGGGTTACGCAGATACGCAGTATTTT.

There are many counts of this clonotype. The gene calls are TRBV4-3 and TRBJ1-6, with a tentative D call TRBD1 (5 bases). The CDR3 consists of 15 residues. Germline CDR1 LGHNA, CDR2 YSLEER. V lost 1 base, J lost 10 bases, and 14 bases lay in between. CDR3 bases: TGCGCCAGCAGCCAAGTCGTCGCGGAGGGGTCACCCCTCCACTTT. Encoded protein: CASSQVVAEGSPLHF.

This clonotype was counted a few times. The chain recombines TRBV13 with TRBJ2-2; D may be TRBD1 or TRBD2 (6 bases each). Germline CDR1 is PRHDT and CDR2 is FYEKMQ (reference sequence). The CDR3 sequence is 17 residues long. V lost 3 bases, J lost 3 bases, and 17 bases lay in between. The CDR3 DNA sequence: TGTGCCAGCAGCTTGCGACGGCAGGGGACTTACACCGGGGAGCTGTTTTTT. Translating it yields CASSLRRQGTYTGELFF.

This clonotype was recorded at least ten times. The chain recombines TRBV7-2 with TRBJ1-4; the D gene is possibly TRBD1 (5 bases). There are 15 residues in the CDR3. Trimming stripped 2 bases from V and 4 bases from J, with 11 bases between. Germline V gene data show CDR1 as SGHTA and CDR2 as FQGNSA. The CDR3 loop is CASSLNAGLNEKLFF. The CDR3 DNA reads as TGTGCCAGCAGCTTAAACGCAGGGCTTAATGAAAAACTGTTTTTT. The full variable domain, rest sourced from reference TRBV7-2 and TRBJ1-4, is GAGVSQSPSNKVTEKGKDVELRCDPISGHTALYWYRQSLGQGLEFLIYFQGNSAPDKSGLPSDRFSAERTGGSVSTLTIQRTQQEDSAVYLCASSLNAGLNEKLFFGSGTQLSVL.

This clonotype has ten or more counts. The rearrangement uses TRBV27 and TRBJ1-5; D gene ambiguous. The CDR3 consists of 12 residues. The V end lost 6 bases, the J end lost 6 bases, and 9 bases lay between the germline ends. Germline V gives CDR1 MNHEY, CDR2 SMNVEV (reference sequence). The CDR3 DNA is TGTGCCAGCAGCCTATTAGGTCAGCCCCAGCATTTT. As protein: CASSLLGQPQHF.

The table lists this clonotype with a few counts. The chain recombines TRBV7-9 with TRBJ1-5; D remains ambiguous. Trimming took off 4 bases at V and 0 bases at J, with 13 bases between the two ends. Germline lookup yields CDR1 SEHNR and CDR2 FQNEAQ (reference sequence). This CDR3 contains 16 residues. The CDR3 sequence is CASSSAAEYSNQPQHF. The CDR3 DNA sequence: TGTGCCAGCAGCTCTGCGGCGGAGTATAGCAATCAGCCCCAGCATTTT.